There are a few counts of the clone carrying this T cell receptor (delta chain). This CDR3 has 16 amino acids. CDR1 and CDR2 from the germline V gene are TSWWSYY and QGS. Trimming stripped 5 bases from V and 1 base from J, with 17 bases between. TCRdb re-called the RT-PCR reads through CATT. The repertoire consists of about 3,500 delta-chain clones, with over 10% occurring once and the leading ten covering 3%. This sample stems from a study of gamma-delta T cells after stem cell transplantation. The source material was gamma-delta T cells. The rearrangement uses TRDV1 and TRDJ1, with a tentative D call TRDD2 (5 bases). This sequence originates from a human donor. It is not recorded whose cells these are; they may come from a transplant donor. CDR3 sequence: CALGPFFAPFTDKLIF. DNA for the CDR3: TGTGCTCTTGGGCCCTTCTTCGCGCCTTTCACCGATAAACTCATCTTT.